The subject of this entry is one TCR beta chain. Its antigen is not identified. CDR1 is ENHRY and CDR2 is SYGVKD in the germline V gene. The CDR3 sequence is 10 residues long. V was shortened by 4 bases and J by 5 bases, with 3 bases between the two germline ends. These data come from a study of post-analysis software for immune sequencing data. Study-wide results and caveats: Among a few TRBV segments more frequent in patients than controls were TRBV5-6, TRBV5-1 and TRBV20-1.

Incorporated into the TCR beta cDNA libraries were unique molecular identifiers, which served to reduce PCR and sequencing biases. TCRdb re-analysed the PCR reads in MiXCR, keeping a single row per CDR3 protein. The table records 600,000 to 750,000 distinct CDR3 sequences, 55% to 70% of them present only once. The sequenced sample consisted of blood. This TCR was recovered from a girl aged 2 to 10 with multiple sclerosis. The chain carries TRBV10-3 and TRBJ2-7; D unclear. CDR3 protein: CAISANEQYF. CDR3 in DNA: TGTGCCATCAGTGCCAACGAGCAGTACTTC.